This entry lists 17 T cell receptor beta chains sequenced from one sample in a study of cytomegalovirus exposure and HLA in healthy donors. Researchers ran the PCR with 60 Vbeta and 13 Jbeta primers. Libraries were prepared by immunoSEQ multiplex PCR; TCRdb keeps only in-frame clonotypes and omits some of them. The data show around 94,000 clones, with 78% seen just once and about 4.2% held by the top ten. Specimen: PBMCs. These receptors originate from a male donor in good health and CMV-seropositive.

The gene calls are TRBV4-1 and TRBJ2-7; D is possibly TRBD2 (6 bases). V was shortened by 4 bases and J by 2 bases, with 9 bases between the two germline ends. The CDR3 is 13 amino acids. Per the germline V gene, CDR1 is MGHRA and CDR2 is YSYEKL. The CDR3 protein is CASSPRDAYEQYF. CDR3 in DNA: TGCGCCAGCAGCCCGCGGGACGCCTACGAGCAGTACTTC.

The chain uses TRBV27 and TRBJ1-1; 8 bases align to TRBD1. Per germline, CDR1 MNHEY and CDR2 SMNVEV (reference sequence). The V segment lost 6 bases and the J segment 4 bases; nucleotides outside the gene matches: 10. This CDR3 is built from 15 residues. In DNA form, the CDR3 reads TGTGCCAGCAGCTCTAAAAGGACAGGGTCCACTGAAGCTTTCTTT. It encodes CASSSKRTGSTEAFF.

The V call is TRBV2, the J call TRBJ1-6; no reliable D call. This CDR3 is built from 13 residues. Germline V gene data show CDR1 as SNHLY and CDR2 as FYNNEI. V gave up 7 bases and J gave up 7 bases, with 11 bases separating them. The CDR3 sequence is CASNGGPNSPLHF. The CDR3 nucleotides read TGTGCCAGCAACGGTGGGCCCAATTCACCCCTCCACTTT.

V is TRBV5-5 and J is TRBJ1-1; D possibly corresponds to TRBD1 (5 bases). The CDR3 sequence is 16 residues long. The V and J ends lost 3 bases and 0 bases respectively, with 15 bases between them. Germline CDR1 reads SGHKS; CDR2 reads YYEKEE (reference sequence). The CDR3 nucleotides read TGTGCCAGCAGCTGGGGGGTAGGGACGGTGAACACTGAAGCTTTCTTT. Translating gives CASSWGVGTVNTEAFF.

This sequence joins TRBV5-4 and TRBJ2-1, with D possibly being TRBD1 (6 bases). The germline CDR1 and CDR2 sequences are SGHNT and YYREEE (reference sequence). This CDR3 has 16 residues. Trimming removed 4 bases at V and 1 base at J, with 15 bases between. CDR3 region: CASSDTGSNSYNEQFF. In nucleotides, the CDR3 is TGTGCCAGCAGCGATACAGGGTCCAATTCCTACAATGAGCAGTTCTTC.

The V and J genes are TRBV28 and TRBJ1-5, with D possibly TRBD1 on 6 matching bases. Trimming took off 1 base at V and 4 bases at J, with 11 bases between the two ends. Germline CDR1 MDHEN, CDR2 SYDVKM. The CDR3 is made up of 15 amino acids. CDR3 region: CASSLLQGRNQPQHF. The CDR3, as DNA: TGTGCCAGCAGTTTATTACAGGGAAGGAATCAGCCCCAGCATTTT.

The chain uses TRBV28 and TRBJ1-1; TRBD1 is a possible D gene (5 bases). CDR3 length equals 13 residues. V was trimmed by 3 bases and J by 4 bases, leaving 9 bases between them. Per the germline V gene, CDR1 is MDHEN and CDR2 is SYDVKM. CDR3 residues: CASSFQGSTEAFF. Written as DNA, the CDR3 is TGTGCCAGCAGTTTCCAGGGTAGCACTGAAGCTTTCTTT.

This chain links TRBV25-1 with TRBJ1-1; D gene ambiguous. V lost 3 bases and J lost 2, with 7 bases in between. Germline V gives CDR1 MGHDK, CDR2 SYGVNS. The CDR3 extends over 13 amino acids. The CDR3 sequence is CASSDALNTEAFF. The DNA for the CDR3 is TGTGCCAGCAGTGACGCCCTAAACACTGAAGCTTTCTTT.

The J gene is TRBJ2-7, the V gene TRBV7-9; TRBD1 might be the D (6 bases). There are 15 residues in the CDR3. Per the germline V gene, CDR1 is SEHNR and CDR2 is FQNEAQ (reference sequence). The V gene lost 1 base and the J gene lost 2 bases, with 12 bases spanning the gap. CDR3: CASSLGAGTTYEQYF. CDR3 coding DNA: TGTGCCAGCAGCTTAGGAGCCGGGACAACCTACGAGCAGTACTTC. Full variable domain (outside the CDR3, taken from reference TRBV7-9 and TRBJ2-7): DTGVSQNPRHKITKRGQNVTFRCDPISEHNRLYWYRQTLGQGPEFLTYFQNEAQLEKSRLLSDRFSAERPKGSFSTLEIQRTEQGDSAMYLCASSLGAGTTYEQYFGPGTRLTVT.

The chain has TRBV5-1 and TRBJ1-6, with no clear D. The CDR3 has 15 amino acids. Trimming stripped 0 bases from V and 5 bases from J, with 9 bases between. Germline assignment: CDR1 SGHRS and CDR2 YFSETQ. The CDR3 reads CASSLGGINNSPLHF. CDR3 sequence (DNA): TGCGCCAGCAGCTTGGGCGGGATTAATAATTCACCCCTCCACTTT.

The chain uses TRBV6-4 and TRBJ1-5; 9 positions match TRBD1. V lost 6 bases and J lost 6; bases outside the gene matches: 0. The CDR3 consists of 12 residues. Per germline, CDR1 MRHNA and CDR2 SNTAGT. The CDR3 here is CASRDRGQPQHF. The CDR3 bases are TGTGCCAGCAGGGACAGGGGTCAGCCCCAGCATTTT.

The chain is built from TRBV30 and TRBJ2-7; 9 bases line up with TRBD1. Germline values: CDR1 GTSNPN, CDR2 SVGIG (reference sequence). The CDR3 has 14 amino acids. V gave up 2 bases and J gave up 6 bases; unmatched junction bases: 8. CDR3 in amino acids: CAWSPGTGWSEQYF. The CDR3 DNA reads TGTGCCTGGAGTCCCGGGACAGGGTGGTCCGAGCAGTACTTC.

The V call is TRBV10-1, the J call TRBJ2-4, with D tentatively TRBD2 (6 bases). Germline lookup yields CDR1 WNHNN and CDR2 SYGVQD (reference sequence). The CDR3 contains 19 residues. V was clipped by 4 bases and J by 4 bases, with 26 bases between them. This CDR3 is CASSGYRTGLTTLKNIQYF. The CDR3 coding sequence is TGCGCCAGCAGTGGATACAGAACGGGACTCACCACCTTAAAAAACATTCAGTACTTC.

The chain carries TRBV19 and TRBJ1-1, with a possible D match to TRBD1 (5 bases). V gave up 9 bases and J gave up 4 bases, with 15 bases separating them. Germline V gives CDR1 LNHDA, CDR2 SQIVND (reference sequence). This CDR3 comprises 13 residues. The DNA of the CDR3 is TGTGCCAGCAGACCCGGGGGAGCCACTGAAGCTTTCTTT. Its protein is CASRPGGATEAFF.

The V and J genes are TRBV5-1 and TRBJ1-3; 8 bases are shared with TRBD1. The CDR3 contains 15 residues. Losses at the gene ends were 1 base for V and 4 bases for J; bases not matched to a gene: 4. Germline loops: CDR1 SGHRS, CDR2 YFSETQ. The CDR3 spells CASSLRTGGGNTIYF. The CDR3 region has the DNA TGCGCCAGCAGCTTGAGAACAGGGGGAGGAAACACCATATATTTT.

The chain carries TRBV5-1 and TRBJ2-6; 9 positions agree with TRBD1. With 5 bases clipped from V and 1 base from J, the junction kept 7 bases outside the gene matches. The CDR3 runs 17 residues. Per the germline V gene, CDR1 is SGHRS and CDR2 is YFSETQ. For the CDR3, the DNA is TGCGCCAGCAGTTACGGGACAGGGAGGTCTGGGGCCAACGTCCTGACTTTC. Residues: CASSYGTGRSGANVLTF.

The chain carries TRBV5-1 and TRBJ2-3; D gene ambiguous. V was clipped by 0 bases and J by 5 bases, with 13 bases between them. Germline CDR1 reads SGHRS; CDR2 reads YFSETQ. The CDR3 length is 15 residues. The CDR3 sequence is CASSLGASFRDTQYF. DNA for the CDR3: TGCGCCAGCAGCTTGGGGGCGTCGTTTAGAGATACGCAGTATTTT.